The sequence of this TCR beta chain was determined in a study of regulatory T cells in long-lasting Graves disease. Described time point: persistent/refractory GD, antithyroid drugs over 5 years with positive TRAb. PBMC RNA was the source of the TCR library. Arm-PCR with iRepertoire HTBI primers amplified the CDR3 regions for these TCR beta libraries. Authors' processing steps: Identification of gene segments yielded more than 60 TRBV and more than eleven TRBJ across samples. MiXCR, run by TCRdb on the multiplex PCR reads, gives a single entry per CDR3 protein. For this entry, the V and J calls and clone size follow TCRdb and not the study's own pipeline. The table includes almost 350,000 distinct CDR3 sequences, around 20% detected once. Study-wide results and caveats: New patients shared 800 to 1,000 public clonotypes, and persistent patients shared more, with under 3,500. Limited sample numbers may have lowered accuracy. Favored gene segments in persistent disease were TRBV28, TRBJ1-2 and TRBJ2-5.

Germline V gene lookup returns CDR1 GTSNPN and CDR2 SVGIG (reference sequence). The CDR3 has 15 amino acids. J was trimmed by 2 bases and V by 3 bases; bases with no gene match: 9. A note on this clonotype: Antigen: not known. The CDR3 does not end in the conserved phenylalanine or tryptophan, so this is likely a read error.

The receptor was derived from a female donor with Graves disease. The material was peripheral blood mononuclear cells (PBMCs), obtained when the disease was refractory, from a patient treated with antithyroid drugs. This chain connects TRBV30 to TRBJ2-5; 7 bases are a match to TRBD1. DNA for the CDR3: TGTGCCTGGAGCCCAGTGGGGACAGTTCAAGAGACCCAGTACCTC. Translating it yields CAWSPVGTVQETQYL.